These 21 T cell receptor beta chains were sequenced from one sample in a study of cytomegalovirus exposure and HLA in healthy donors. Sequenced by immunoSEQ multiplex PCR; TCRdb stores in-frame clones only, minus some. The repertoire holds under 250,000 clones, with around nine tenths as singletons. The material sequenced was PBMCs. Receptors originate from a man younger than 30 in good health and CMV-seronegative.

This clone has just a few counts. This chain connects TRBV5-1 to TRBJ1-2, with D unclear. The germline gives CDR1 SGHRS, CDR2 YFSETQ. The V and J ends lost 4 bases and 8 bases respectively, with 9 bases between them. CDR3 length equals 11 residues. CDR3 in DNA: TGCGCCAGCAGCGATGGTGAGGGCTACACCTTC. Residues: CASSDGEGYTF.

V gene TRBV28 combines with J gene TRBJ2-7; D is undetermined. Germline V CDR1 and CDR2: MDHEN, SYDVKM. This CDR3 spans 11 amino acids. V was cut by 5 bases and J by 3 bases, with 5 bases left in between. The chain's CDR3 is CASSADYEQYF. In DNA, the CDR3 is TGTGCCAGCAGTGCAGACTACGAGCAGTACTTC.

The V call is TRBV5-1, the J call TRBJ2-4; tentative D call: TRBD2 (6 bases). The germline V and J ends were trimmed by 4 bases and 8 bases, with 22 bases remaining between them. This CDR3 has 16 amino acids. Germline CDR1 SGHRS, CDR2 YFSETQ. The CDR3 loop is CASSPGTPLPGDIQYF. For the CDR3, the DNA is TGCGCCAGCAGCCCCGGGACTCCCCTACCTGGGGACATTCAGTACTTC.

This clone was seen a few times. The chain recombines TRBV7-9 with TRBJ1-5; TRBD1 agrees at 7 bases. J was trimmed by 2 bases and V by 4 bases; bases with no gene match: 8. Per the germline V gene, CDR1 is SEHNR and CDR2 is FQNEAQ (reference sequence). This CDR3 has 16 residues. The CDR3 here is CASSYLDRAGNQPQHF. Written as DNA, the CDR3 is TGTGCCAGCAGCTATCTTGACAGGGCAGGCAATCAGCCCCAGCATTTT.

J is TRBJ2-1 and V is TRBV7-2; 7 bases fit TRBD2. V lost 5 bases, J lost 7 bases, and 14 bases stayed unmatched. Germline-derived CDR1 and CDR2 are SGHTA and FQGNSA. The CDR3 runs to 16 residues. This CDR3 reads CASSGPTPTRGNEQFF. CDR3 bases: TGTGCCAGCAGCGGACCTACCCCCACGCGGGGGAATGAGCAGTTCTTC.

This clone was detected once. This rearrangement joins TRBV28 to TRBJ1-5; TRBD1 agrees at 7 bases. Trimming removed 9 bases from V and 0 bases from J; junction bases left unmatched: 11. Looked up from germline, CDR1 is MDHEN and CDR2 is SYDVKM. The CDR3 has 16 amino acids. The CDR3 region is CASMEPGGYSNQPQHF. CDR3 nucleotides: TGTGCCAGTATGGAGCCAGGGGGATATAGCAATCAGCCCCAGCATTTT.

The gene calls are TRBV6-1 and TRBJ1-2, with 12 bases lining up with TRBD1. This CDR3 is 16 amino acids long. V shed 4 bases and J 6 bases; nucleotides not matched to a gene: 9. From germline, CDR1 is MNHNS and CDR2 SASEGT. CDR3 sequence (DNA): TGTGCCAGCAGTGCGAAGCCCGGGACAGGGGGCAATGGCTACACCTTC. It specifies CASSAKPGTGGNGYTF.

V gene TRBV13 combines with J gene TRBJ1-3; 8 bases map to TRBD1. The V gene's germline CDR1 is PRHDT and CDR2 FYEKMQ (reference sequence). The CDR3 covers 17 residues. V shed 4 bases and J 4 bases; nucleotides not matched to a gene: 12. In DNA form, the CDR3 reads TGTGCCAGCAGCTCCAACGACCAGGGGACAGGAGGAAACACCATATATTTT. Translated: CASSSNDQGTGGNTIYF.

This chain links TRBV27 with TRBJ2-7, with 8 bases identical to TRBD2. Germline assignment: CDR1 MNHEY and CDR2 SMNVEV (reference sequence). Unmatched junction bases numbered 8, after V lost 7 bases and J lost 3 bases. This CDR3 is 14 amino acids long. The CDR3 reads CASTPRGGVYEQYF. The CDR3, as DNA: TGTGCCAGCACCCCACGGGGGGGAGTCTACGAGCAGTACTTC.

The sample holds a few counts of this clone. The chain has TRBV7-9 and TRBJ2-2, with a tentative D call TRBD2 (5 bases). This CDR3 spans 14 amino acids. CDR1 and CDR2 from the germline V gene are SEHNR and FQNEAQ (reference sequence). V lost 4 bases, J lost 4 bases, and 10 bases lay in between. CDR3 in DNA: TGTGCCAGCAGCTGGGCCCGGGGCACCGGGGAGCTGTTTTTT. Translating it yields CASSWARGTGELFF.

This clone was counted once. J is TRBJ2-5 and V is TRBV27, with a tentative D call TRBD2 (6 bases). This CDR3 is 13 amino acids long. Per the germline V gene, CDR1 is MNHEY and CDR2 is SMNVEV (reference sequence). Between the trimmed V and J ends, which lost 3 bases and 5 bases, there was a span of 10 bases. The CDR3 here is CASSFGGSETQYF. CDR3 nucleotide sequence: TGTGCCAGCAGTTTCGGGGGATCGGAGACCCAGTACTTC.

The V gene is TRBV30, the J gene TRBJ1-2; weak D call: TRBD1 (6 bases). With 5 bases removed from V and 4 bases from J, the gap between germline ends came to 23 bases. The CDR3 is 16 residues long. CDR1 GTSNPN and CDR2 SVGIG come from the germline V gene (reference sequence). In DNA form, the CDR3 reads TGTGCCTGGGGAGTACAGGGTTTGGGCTATTCCTATGGCTACACCTTC. This encodes CAWGVQGLGYSYGYTF. The complete variable domain, with remaining parts taken from reference TRBV30 and TRBJ1-2, reads SQTIHQWPATLVQPVGSPLSLECTVEGTSNPNLYWYRQAAGRGLQLLFYSVGIGQISSEVPQNLSASRPQDRQFILSSKKLLLSDSGFYLCAWGVQGLGYSYGYTFGSGTRLTVV.

This chain joins TRBV11-2 and TRBJ2-6; no definite D call. Germline V gene data show CDR1 as SGHAT and CDR2 as FQNNGV. CDR3 length equals 18 residues. Trimming shortened V by 5 bases and J by 0 bases, and 17 bases separated the two germline ends. DNA of the CDR3: TGTGCCAGCAGCCCCCGTCCGCGTTTAGTCTCTGGGGCCAACGTCCTGACTTTC. This codes for CASSPRPRLVSGANVLTF.

This CDR3 is CASSQDSTSGSSTDEQFF. For the CDR3, the DNA is TGCGCCAGCAGCCAAGATTCGACTAGCGGGAGTAGTACCGATGAGCAGTTCTTC. The chain combines TRBV4-3 with TRBJ2-1; 12 positions match TRBD2. The CDR3 is 18 residues long. CDR1 is LGHNA and CDR2 is YSLEER in the germline V gene. After removal of 0 bases from V and 8 bases from J, the junction contained 11 bases not matched to a gene.

In DNA, the CDR3 is TGTGCCAGCAGCGCGATGCTAGCGGAGACAGATACGCAGTATTTT. Amino acids: CASSAMLAETDTQYF. The chain employs TRBV9 and TRBJ2-3; 7 bases fit TRBD2. The CDR3 covers 15 residues. In germline, CDR1 is SGDLS, CDR2 YYNGEE. The V and J ends lost 3 bases and 3 bases, in that order; junction bases with no gene match: 7. Together with reference TRBV9 and TRBJ2-3, the CDR3 gives the full variable domain: DSGVTQTPKHLITATGQRVTLRCSPRSGDLSVYWYQQSLDQGLQFLIQYYNGEERAKGNILERFSAQQFPDLHSELNLSSLELGDSALYFCASSAMLAETDTQYFGPGTRLTVL.

A remark on this clone: This CDR3 is also generated by other DNA sequences in the sample. The rearrangement uses TRBV27 and TRBJ1-5; 7 bases are shared with TRBD1. Germline CDR1 is MNHEY and CDR2 is SMNVEV (reference sequence). Losses at the gene ends were 0 bases for V and 2 bases for J; bases not matched to a gene: 1. The CDR3 loop spans 15 amino acids. The CDR3 nucleotides read TGTGCCAGCAGTTTATCCGGGACAGGCAATCAGCCCCAGCATTTT. Amino acid sequence: CASSLSGTGNQPQHF.

This chain links TRBV25-1 with TRBJ2-1, with D perhaps TRBD1 (6 bases). Trimming took 3 bases from V and 8 from J, leaving 14 bases between them. The CDR3 is 14 amino acids. CDR1 and CDR2 from the germline V gene are MGHDK and SYGVNS. Written as DNA, the CDR3 is TGTGCCAGCAGTGATCAGACACAGGGTTATGAGCAGTTCTTC. Amino acid sequence: CASSDQTQGYEQFF.

The chain employs TRBV7-3 and TRBJ2-6, with D tentatively TRBD2 (5 bases). CDR3 size: 15 residues. CDR1 and CDR2 from the germline V gene are SGHTA and FQGTGA. V lost 5 bases to trimming and J lost 0 bases, with 8 bases between them. The CDR3 DNA follows: TGTGCCAGCAGCAACGGGGTCTCTGGGGCCAACGTCCTGACTTTC. This sequence encodes CASSNGVSGANVLTF.

The chain is built from TRBV6-5 and TRBJ2-1; TRBD2 matches at 8 bases. The junction had 13 bases not matched to a gene; V was cut back by 4 bases and J by 8 bases. Germline assignment: CDR1 MNHEY and CDR2 SVGAGI. The CDR3 extends over 16 amino acids. The CDR3 loop is CASSSSGGEGLHEQFF. The CDR3 DNA reads TGTGCCAGCAGTTCCTCGGGGGGGGAGGGATTACATGAGCAGTTCTTC.

This clone was recorded only once. The J gene is TRBJ2-3, the V gene TRBV6-1, with 8 bases matching TRBD1. Germline V gene data show CDR1 as MNHNS and CDR2 as SASEGT. This CDR3 region has 14 residues. With 4 bases clipped from V and 3 bases from J, the junction kept 3 bases outside the gene matches. This CDR3 reads CASSVTGGTDTQYF. The DNA for the CDR3 is TGTGCCAGCAGTGTTACAGGGGGTACAGATACGCAGTATTTT.

V usage is TRBV12-5 and J usage is TRBJ1-2; 8 bases agree with TRBD1. Trimming at V came to 4 bases and at J to 8 bases, leaving 6 bases not matched to a gene. The CDR3 contains 13 residues. The germline CDR1 and CDR2 sequences are LGHNT and FRNRAP. This chain's CDR3 is CASGWQGAPGYTF. The CDR3 nucleotides read TGTGCTAGTGGTTGGCAGGGGGCGCCGGGCTACACCTTC.